Given below is one TCR beta chain in context. Its cognate antigen is unknown. Possible read error: a much larger clone is one base away. The method for making cDNA was 5'RACE, and it used 10-nucleotide random UMIs. The authors obtained over 200 million TCR-beta sequences from 15-18 subjects per sequencing run. TCRdb independently ran MiXCR on the 5' RACE reads; one entry per CDR3 protein. The sample lists roughly 100,000 distinct CDR3 sequences, less than 14% occurring once. The data stem from a study of neurological immune-mediated disorders. General observations from the study: HTLV-1-associated myelopathy had the most TCR clonal expansion, and multiple sclerosis had the least, less than healthy controls. CDR3 amino acid sequences found in expanded clones were never shared across subjects, suggesting private repertoires in all groups.

Specified time point: longitudinal time-point 3. The TCR comes from a female donor with HTLV-1-associated myelopathy (HAM/TSP). What was sequenced was PBMCs.

The DNA for the CDR3 is TGTGCCAACAGTTACTCACCTAGCGGGGGCTACACAGATACGCAGTATTTT. Its protein is CANSYSPSGGYTDTQYF. The V call is TRBV6-6, the J call TRBJ2-3, with 10 bases aligning to TRBD2. This CDR3 comprises 17 residues. Germline V lookup: CDR1 MNHNY, CDR2 SVGAGI (reference sequence).